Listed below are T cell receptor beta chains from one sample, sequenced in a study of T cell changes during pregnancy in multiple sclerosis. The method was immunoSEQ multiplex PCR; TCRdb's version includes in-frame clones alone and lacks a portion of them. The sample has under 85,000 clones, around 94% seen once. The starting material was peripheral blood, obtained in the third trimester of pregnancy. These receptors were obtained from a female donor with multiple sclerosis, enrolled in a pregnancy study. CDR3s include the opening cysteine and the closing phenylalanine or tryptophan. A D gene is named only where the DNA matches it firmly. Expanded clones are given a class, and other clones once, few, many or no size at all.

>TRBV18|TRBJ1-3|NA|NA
TGTGCCAGCTCACCCGAGGCGGGAACCACCATATATTTT
CASSPEAGTTIYF
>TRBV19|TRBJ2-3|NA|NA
TGTGCCAGTAGTTCCGACGACAGGAAAAACACAGATACGCAGTATTTT
CASSSDDRKNTDTQYF
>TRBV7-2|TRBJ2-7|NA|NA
TGTGCCAGCAGCACTACAGGGTACGAGCAGTACTTC
CASSTTGYEQYF
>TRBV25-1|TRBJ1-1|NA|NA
TGTGCCAGCAGTGAATTGAGATCCAAGGCTTTCTTT
CASSELRSKAFF
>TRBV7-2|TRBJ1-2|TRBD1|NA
TGTGCCAGCAGCCTACAGGGGGCGCTTTATGGCTACACCTTC
CASSLQGALYGYTF
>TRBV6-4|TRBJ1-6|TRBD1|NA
TGTGCCAGCAGCCGGGACAGGGGGAATTCACCCCTCCACTTT
CASSRDRGNSPLHF
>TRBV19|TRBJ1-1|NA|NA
TGTGCCAGTGGGATCAGGGGAAGTTTGGACAGCAACACTGAAGCTTTCTTT
CASGIRGSLDSNTEAFF
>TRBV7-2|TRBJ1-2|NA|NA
TGTGCCAGCAGCTTACGGGGGGCGAGTGGCTACACCTTC
CASSLRGASGYTF
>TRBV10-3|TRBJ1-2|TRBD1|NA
TGTGCCATCAGCACTGACAGGGGTTATGGCTACACCTTC
CAISTDRGYGYTF
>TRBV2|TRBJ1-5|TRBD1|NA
TGTGCCAGCAGCGGACAGGGGAGTTCCGATCAGCCCCAGCATTTT
CASSGQGSSDQPQHF
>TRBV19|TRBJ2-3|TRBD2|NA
TGTGCCAGTAGTCTTCTAGCGGGGGCGACAGATACGCAGTATTTT
CASSLLAGATDTQYF
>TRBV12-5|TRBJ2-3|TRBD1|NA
TGTGCTAGTGGTTTGCCAACGACGGGACAGGGCGACGATACGCAGTATTTT
CASGLPTTGQGDDTQYF
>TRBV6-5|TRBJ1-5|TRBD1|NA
TGTGCCAGCAGTTACTCCTACAGGGGAGGCGATCAGCCCCAGCATTTT
CASSYSYRGGDQPQHF
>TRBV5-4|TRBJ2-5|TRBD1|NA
TGTGCCAGCAGTCGACAGGGCTTGGGTTCACAAGAGACCCAGTACTTC
CASSRQGLGSQETQYF
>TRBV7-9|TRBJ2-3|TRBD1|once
TGTGCCATCCCCGGGACAGCCCTCACAGATACGCAGTATTTT
CAIPGTALTDTQYF
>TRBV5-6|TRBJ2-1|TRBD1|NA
TGTGCCAGCAGCAGGGGGACAGGAACCTACAATGAGCAGTTCTTC
CASSRGTGTYNEQFF
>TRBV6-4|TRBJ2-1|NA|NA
TGTGCCAGCAGTGACTCACTTATTAATGAGCAGTTCTTC
CASSDSLINEQFF
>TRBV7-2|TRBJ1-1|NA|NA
TGTGCCAGCAGCTTAGGAGTGGGGGCCAACGCTGAAGCTTTCTTT
CASSLGVGANAEAFF
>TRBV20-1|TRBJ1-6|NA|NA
TGCAGTGCTAGAGGTCGAGGGCCCCTCCACTTT
CSARGRGPLHF
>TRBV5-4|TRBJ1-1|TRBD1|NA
TGTGCCAGCAGCTGGCGGCAGGGGGCGAACACTGAAGCTTTCTTT
CASSWRQGANTEAFF
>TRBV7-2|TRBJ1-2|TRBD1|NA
TGTGCCAGCAGCTCCAGAATCGGACAGGGTGAGGGCTACACCTTC
CASSSRIGQGEGYTF
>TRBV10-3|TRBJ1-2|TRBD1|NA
TGTGCCATCAGTGGGTGGGGACAGGACCGGACTAATGGCTACACCTTC
CAISGWGQDRTNGYTF
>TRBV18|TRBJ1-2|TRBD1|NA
TGTGCCAGCTCGGATCGGACAGGGGTTGGCTACACCTTC
CASSDRTGVGYTF
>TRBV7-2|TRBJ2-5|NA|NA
TGTGCCAGCAGCTTAGGTTATAGTCAAGAGACCCAGTACTTC
CASSLGYSQETQYF
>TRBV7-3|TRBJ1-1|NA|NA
TGTGCCAGCACCCAGACGGGGGGGAACACTGAAGCTTTCTTT
CASTQTGGNTEAFF
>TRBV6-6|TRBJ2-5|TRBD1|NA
TGTGCCAGCAGCCCGACAGGGAAGGGGACCCAGTACTTC
CASSPTGKGTQYF
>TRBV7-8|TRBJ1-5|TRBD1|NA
TGTGCCAGCAGCTCCATCCCAGGGGGGCCTTTTCAGCCCCAGCATTTT
CASSSIPGGPFQPQHF
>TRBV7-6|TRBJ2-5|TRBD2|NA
TGTGCCAGCAGCCCCGGACTAGCGAGCCGCCAAGAGACCCAGTACTTC
CASSPGLASRQETQYF
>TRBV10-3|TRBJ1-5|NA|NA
TGTGCCATCAGTGAGACAGGACAGAATCAGCCCCAGCATTTT
CAISETGQNQPQHF
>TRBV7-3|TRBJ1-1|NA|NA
TGTGCCAGCAGGTGGGGGGAAGGAACTGAAGCTTTCTTT
CASRWGEGTEAFF
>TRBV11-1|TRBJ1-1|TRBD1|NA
TGTGCCAGCAGCTACCGACAGGGGCGAACTGAAGCTTTCTTT
CASSYRQGRTEAFF